These 8 T cell receptor beta chains came from one sample sequenced in a study of brain T cells in children with intractable seizures listed by TCRdb under 2021. The time point label, read with the paper, signifies: blood from clinic visit 5 months post-surgery; TSC patient then seizure free. The library relied on the immunoSEQ multiplex PCR assay. TCRdb stores this immuneACCESS table with in-frame sequences only. Part of the clones is absent; in the studies checked, under half of the shortfall reflects unresolved V genes, and no reason is known for the rest. For this sample the table gives about 320,000 clones, of which over 90% were detected only once. The ten most abundant clones make up approximately 5% of the sample. This specimen consisted of peripheral blood, obtained about 5 months after surgery. These receptors were obtained from a boy in the first two years of life with tuberous sclerosis and intractable seizures.

This chain joins TRBV7-3 and TRBJ2-2, with D unclear. The CDR3 covers 16 residues. With 1 base removed from V and 4 bases from J, the gap between germline ends came to 13 bases. CDR1 and CDR2 (germline): SGHTA, FQGTGA. CDR3 DNA sequence: TGTGCCAGCAGCTTAAGTGTAGGGCTGGGCACCGGGGAGCTGTTTTTT. This codes for CASSLSVGLGTGELFF.

This rearrangement joins TRBV27 to TRBJ1-3; D unclear. CDR1 MNHEY and CDR2 SMNVEV come from the germline V gene (reference sequence). The CDR3 extends over 13 amino acids. V was clipped by 6 bases and J by 0 bases, with 6 bases between them. The CDR3 region has the DNA TGTGCCAGCAGAGGTCACTCTGGAAACACCATATATTTT. It codes for CASRGHSGNTIYF.

This chain uses TRBV3-1 (or the pseudogene TRBV3-2) with TRBJ1-2, with a possible D match to TRBD1 (5 bases). Germline V CDR1 and CDR2: LGHDT, YNNKEL (reference sequence). The CDR3 spans 14 residues. Between the trimmed V and J ends, which lost 0 bases and 8 bases, there was a span of 13 bases. DNA of the CDR3: TGTGCCAGCAGCCAAGAGGGGGGAGTGTGGGGCTACACCTTC. It translates to CASSQEGGVWGYTF.

This chain uses TRBV20-1 with TRBJ1-6; D unclear. Germline values: CDR1 DFQATT, CDR2 SNEGSKA (reference sequence). CDR3 length: 9 residues. V shed 4 bases and J shed 13 bases, with 5 bases lying between them. The CDR3 spells CSATFPLHF. Written as DNA, the CDR3 is TGCAGTGCTACGTTCCCCCTCCACTTT.

The chain joins TRBV10-2 to TRBJ1-5; D is uncertain. Trimming removed 10 bases at V and 4 bases at J, with 8 bases between. Germline CDR1 WSHSY, CDR2 SAAADI. CDR3 length: 11 residues. CDR3 loop: CATGENQPQHF. CDR3 coding DNA: TGCGCCACGGGAGAGAATCAGCCCCAGCATTTT.

The rearrangement uses TRBV7-9 and TRBJ2-7, with TRBD1 identical over 10 bases. Germline V gene lookup returns CDR1 SEHNR and CDR2 FQNEAQ (reference sequence). V gave up 5 bases and J gave up 4 bases; unmatched junction bases: 11. The CDR3 length is 16 residues. CDR3 nucleotide sequence: TGTGCCAGCAGCCCGGCCCCCGGGACAGGGGTTTACGAGCAGTACTTC. Protein sequence: CASSPAPGTGVYEQYF.

The rearrangement uses TRBV20-1 and TRBJ2-2; the D is unclear. The CDR3 has 14 amino acids. Trimming shortened V by 3 bases and J by 2 bases, and 10 bases separated the two germline ends. The germline V gene encodes CDR1 DFQATT and CDR2 SNEGSKA (reference sequence). Written as DNA, the CDR3 is TGCAGTGCTAGTCTGGCTCATAACACCGGGGAGCTGTTTTTT. Translation: CSASLAHNTGELFF.

The CDR3 DNA follows: TGTGCCACCAGTGCCAAAAGGAGAGGGGTTACCCGAGACACCGGGGAGCTGTTTTTT. It translates to CATSAKRRGVTRDTGELFF. V is TRBV24-1 and J is TRBJ2-2, with D possibly called TRBD1 or TRBD2 (5 bases each). The CDR3 extends over 19 amino acids. CDR1 is KGHDR and CDR2 is SFDVKD in the germline V gene. V shed 5 bases and J shed 3 bases, with 24 bases lying between them.